This T cell receptor (beta chain) is from a study of T-cell reconstitution after alpha-beta-depleted transplantation in children. Study-level points and caveats: Newly generated T cells supplied most T-cell counts and diversity one year post-transplant. Some patients' high day-60 TCRbeta diversity was traced to surviving recipient T cells and thymic progenitors. About two months after transplant, alpha-beta T cells reportedly came from several hundred expanded graft clones.

Germline CDR1 is DFQATT and CDR2 is SNEGSKA (reference sequence). V gave up 7 bases and J gave up 4 bases; unmatched junction bases: 15. This CDR3 contains 16 residues. It was with unique molecular identifiers that the TCRbeta library was prepared. One entry per CDR3 protein results from TCRdb running MiXCR on the PCR reads. The sample lists 440,000 or so distinct CDR3 sequences; approximately 41% were seen once. A word on this clonotype: No antigen is known for it.

Sequenced material: PBMCs, taken before TCRalphabeta/CD19-depleted stem cell transplant. The rearrangement uses TRBV20-1 and TRBJ2-1, with TRBD2 matching over 8 bases. The sequence was obtained from a girl aged 2 to 10 with aplastic anemia, due to receive a stem cell transplant. CDR3 sequence (DNA): TGCAGTGTTGGACTAGCATGGGGTAGGGAATACAATGAGCAGTTCTTC. Protein sequence: CSVGLAWGREYNEQFF.